The present entry profiles one T cell receptor (beta chain) with its context. Its specificity is unknown. Only in-frame clones appear in the TCRdb table, and some are missing; sequencing was by immunoSEQ multiplex PCR. In the table there are around 270,000 clones, 94% of which are singletons. The data stem from a study of T cell responses to AZD1222 COVID-19 vaccine. Per the germline V gene, CDR1 is LGHDT and CDR2 is YNNKEL (reference sequence). This CDR3 is built from 14 residues. The V and J ends lost 2 bases and 7 bases respectively, with 9 bases between them. The study's findings and limits: CD4 TCRs linked to vaccination spanned spike, dominating at 160-218 and 743-854. Two AZD1222 doses significantly raised spike-specific TCR breadth and depth over controls.

Pooled in the analysis were second doses at about 4 or about 12 weeks. Material: peripheral blood, obtained 28 days after the second AZD1222 dose. The V gene is TRBV3-1 (or the pseudogene TRBV3-2), the J gene TRBJ1-6; D may be TRBD1 (5 bases). This TCR was recovered from an adult who received the AZD1222 COVID-19 vaccine. Here the CDR3 reads CASSQSTANSPLHF. In nucleotides, the CDR3 is TGTGCCAGCAGCCAATCGACAGCCAATTCACCCCTCCACTTT.